This T cell receptor (beta chain) was documented in a study of blood T cell repertoires in COVID-19. Study as a whole: The cDNA or gDNA used as material had been derived from T cells, B-cell-depleted T cells, or PBMCs.

In terms of age and location, participants ranged from roughly 18 to 90 years and lived in under 30 US areas. TCRdb's copy holds only in-frame clones and misses some; the assay was immunoSEQ multiplex PCR. Among around 310,000 clones, roughly 89% were seen once, and the ten largest hold roughly a tenth. CDR1 is LNHDA and CDR2 is SQIVND in the germline V gene (reference sequence). The CDR3 runs to 15 residues. V was clipped by 6 bases and J by 0 bases; unmatched bases: 5. The receptor's source is a woman in her twenties or thirties who had recovered from COVID-19. The V call is TRBV19, the J call TRBJ2-4; 7 nucleotides align to TRBD2. Specimen: PBMCs or T cells enriched from blood (not recorded which). In DNA, the CDR3 is TGTGCCAGTAGCCAAAGCGGGGCAGCCAAAAACATTCAGTACTTC. Translation gives CASSQSGAAKNIQYF.